This entry features one T cell receptor beta chain sequence. The sample originates from a study of graft-versus-host responses after intestinal transplantation. The CDR3 consists of 15 residues. Assay: immunoSEQ multiplex PCR; the TCRdb copy retains only in-frame clones and omits some. This sample yields approximately 58,000 clones, of which under 95% are seen a single time; roughly 2.7% belongs to the top ten. This TCR derives from a human patient who received an intestinal transplant, so some T cells may come from the graft donor. The sequenced sample was PBMCs, obtained approximately 120 days after intestinal transplantation. The rearrangement joins TRBV21-1 to TRBJ1-1; the D call TRBD1 from the table was never checked on the DNA. TRBV21-1 is a recognized pseudogene. CDR3 in amino acids: CASSPYDRVNTEAFF. The CDR3 coding sequence is TGTGCCAGCAGCCCATACGACAGGGTTAACACTGAAGCTTTCTTT.